Below are 15 T cell receptor beta chains sequenced from a single sample in a study of CD8 T cells in Susac syndrome. It was with random hexamers that roughly 0.5 to 1 ug RNA was reverse transcribed. TCRdb reprocessed the immunoSEQ multiplex PCR reads via MiXCR and lists one record per CDR3 protein. The sample carries around 200,000 distinct CDR3 sequences, approximately 95% recorded once. Sequenced sample: CD4+ T cells from PBMCs. These TCRs come from a human donor with multiple sclerosis.

This clonotype was counted a single time. This chain links TRBV20-1 with TRBJ2-3, with D maybe TRBD2 (7 bases). Trimming stripped 2 bases from V and 0 bases from J, with 18 bases between. This CDR3 is 17 amino acids long. The germline V gene encodes CDR1 DFQATT and CDR2 SNEGSKA (reference sequence). The CDR3 DNA reads TGCAGTGCTAGATATCGAAGGGGGGGATCTAGCACAGATACGCAGTATTTT. Its translation: CSARYRRGGSSTDTQYF.

The V gene is TRBV25-1, the J gene TRBJ2-1; 9 bases are a match to TRBD1. V was clipped by 0 bases and J by 7 bases; unmatched bases: 4. Germline CDR1 is MGHDK and CDR2 is SYGVNS. CDR3 length: 15 amino acids. The CDR3 coding sequence is TGTGCCAGCAGTGAATATGGGGACAGGGAGAATGAGCAGTTCTTC. Translation: CASSEYGDRENEQFF.

This chain connects TRBV27 to TRBJ1-5; 9 positions agree with TRBD1. Germline V gives CDR1 MNHEY, CDR2 SMNVEV (reference sequence). This CDR3 contains 14 residues. J was trimmed by 4 bases and V by 3 bases; bases with no gene match: 1. CDR3 loop: CASSFGQGNQPQHF. The CDR3 DNA sequence: TGTGCCAGCAGTTTTGGACAGGGGAATCAGCCCCAGCATTTT.

Only one count was recorded for this clonotype. This chain uses TRBV23-1 with TRBJ2-7, with 9 bases aligning to TRBD1. TRBV23-1 is identified as an open reading frame with a role that is uncertain. This CDR3 spans 15 amino acids. Trimming cost V 4 bases and J 1 base; bases outside gene matches: 5. This CDR3 is CASSPDRGPSYEQYF. As DNA, the CDR3 is TGCGCCAGCAGTCCGGACAGGGGACCTTCCTACGAGCAGTACTTC.

The V gene is TRBV30, the J gene TRBJ1-5; unclear D gene. The CDR3 totals 13 residues. V was shortened by 4 bases and J by 2 bases, with 9 bases between the two germline ends. Per germline, CDR1 GTSNPN and CDR2 SVGIG (reference sequence). CDR3 nucleotide sequence: TGTGCCTGGAAGGGAATTGGCAATCAGCCCCAGCATTTT. This sequence encodes CAWKGIGNQPQHF.

The chain joins TRBV12-3 or TRBV12-4 to TRBJ2-1; TRBD2 matches 10 bases. This CDR3 spans 12 amino acids. Trimming removed 7 bases from V and 6 bases from J; junction bases left unmatched: 0. As DNA, the CDR3 is TGTGCCAGCATAGCGGGGGGCAATGAGCAGTTCTTC. Translation: CASIAGGNEQFF.

The V call is TRBV6-6, the J call TRBJ1-1; D might be TRBD1 (5 bases). Looked up from germline, CDR1 is MNHNY and CDR2 is SVGAGI (reference sequence). The germline V and J ends were trimmed by 1 base and 4 bases, with 10 bases remaining between them. CDR3 length equals 14 residues. The CDR3: CASSYFSGGTEAFF. In DNA, the CDR3 is TGTGCCAGCAGTTACTTCAGCGGGGGCACTGAAGCTTTCTTT.

This clonotype came up once. The chain combines TRBV27 with TRBJ2-7; TRBD1 might be the D (7 bases). CDR3 length: 14 residues. Germline loops: CDR1 MNHEY, CDR2 SMNVEV (reference sequence). Trimming removed 6 bases at V and 3 bases at J, with 15 bases between. CDR3 nucleotides: TGTGCCAGCAGCCTGCGGGACAGCCTCTACGAGCAGTACTTC. This translates into CASSLRDSLYEQYF.

The gene calls are TRBV7-2 and TRBJ2-3; a weak D match, TRBD2 (6 bases). Germline lookup yields CDR1 SGHTA and CDR2 FQGNSA. V was trimmed by 3 bases and J by 0 bases, leaving 13 bases between them. This CDR3 contains 16 residues. The CDR3 sequence is CASSLGLYSSTDTQYF. The CDR3 coding sequence is TGTGCCAGCAGCTTGGGACTCTATTCTAGCACAGATACGCAGTATTTT.

The rearrangement links TRBV18 to TRBJ1-2; the D is unclear. Germline V gene sequence: CDR1 KGHSH, CDR2 LQKENI. V was cut by 3 bases and J by 3 bases, with 8 bases left in between. CDR3 length: 13 residues. The CDR3 DNA sequence: TGTGCCAGCTCACCTGGAATCGACTATGGCTACACCTTC. Its translation: CASSPGIDYGYTF.

This clonotype was counted once. The rearrangement uses TRBV7-2 and TRBJ2-1, with D possibly matching TRBD1 (5 bases). The CDR3 runs 15 residues. CDR1 and CDR2 (germline): SGHTA, FQGNSA. V was shortened by 5 bases and J by 10 bases, with 21 bases between the two germline ends. The CDR3 nucleotides read TGTGCCAGCAGCGCAGGGTCCCCGGGCGGCGGCGAGCAGTTCTTC. Translation gives CASSAGSPGGGEQFF.

In its sample, this clonotype was seen a few times. V usage is TRBV5-4 and J usage is TRBJ2-5, with D unresolved. The CDR3 contains 12 residues. Trimming pared 5 bases from V and 2 bases from J, leaving 7 bases between. From germline, CDR1 is SGHNT and CDR2 YYREEE (reference sequence). The CDR3 nucleotides are TGTGCCAGCAGAGTGGGACAAGAGACCCAGTACTTC. Protein sequence: CASRVGQETQYF.

The V and J genes are TRBV20-1 and TRBJ2-5, with D possibly matching TRBD2 (6 bases). CDR1 and CDR2 from the germline V gene are DFQATT and SNEGSKA (reference sequence). There are 16 residues in the CDR3. V was cut by 0 bases and J by 0 bases, with 14 bases left in between. CDR3 nucleotides: TGCAGTGCTAGAGACTCGGGTGGGGGGAACCAAGAGACCCAGTACTTC. Translating it yields CSARDSGGGNQETQYF.

The V and J genes are TRBV5-1 and TRBJ2-5; 8 positions match TRBD2. Trimming cost V 0 bases and J 2 bases; bases outside gene matches: 9. The CDR3 consists of 17 residues. The V gene's germline CDR1 is SGHRS and CDR2 YFSETQ. The CDR3 DNA reads as TGCGCCAGCAGCTTGGCCGGGAGGGGGGCCATGCAAGAGACCCAGTACTTC. It codes for CASSLAGRGAMQETQYF.

The rearrangement joins TRBV5-1 to TRBJ1-5; possible D gene TRBD1, 5 bases. Trimming shortened V by 1 base and J by 4 bases, and 15 bases separated the two germline ends. CDR1 is SGHRS and CDR2 is YFSETQ in the germline V gene. The length of the CDR3 is 16 residues. CDR3 nucleotides: TGCGCCAGCAGCTTGTATCCGGGGGAATCAAATCAGCCCCAGCATTTT. It encodes CASSLYPGESNQPQHF. The variable domain in full, completed from reference TRBV5-1 and TRBJ1-5, reads KAGVTQTPRYLIKTRGQQVTLSCSPISGHRSVSWYQQTPGQGLQFLFEYFSETQRNKGNFPGRFSGRQFSNSRSEMNVSTLELGDSALYLCASSLYPGESNQPQHFGDGTRLSIL.